This is a list of T cell receptor beta chains from one sample in a study of human T cells and chemical hapten exposure. From the RACE reads, TCRdb called clonotypes with MiXCR, one entry per CDR3 protein. The profile shows about 84,000 distinct CDR3 sequences, 11% of them singletons. The sequences come from whole blood, collected in connection with sensitization to the hapten diphenylcyclopropenone (DPC). The receptors shown here come from a woman between 45 and 65 years old with alopecia areata. Some clones in this sample may be carry-over from other donors' samples. Both conserved end residues are part of each CDR3. D genes are given only for firm matches. A clone size is listed for some rows: how often the clone was seen (once, few, many), or a class if it is expanded.

d_call: TRBD1
clone_size: many
j_call: TRBJ1-1
v_call: TRBV20-1
cdr3_aa: CSAQGAATEAFF
cdr3_nt: TGCAGTGCTCAGGGGGCGGCCACTGAAGCTTTCTTT

d_call: -
clone_size: few
j_call: TRBJ1-2
v_call: TRBV28
cdr3_aa: CASTTGSLLGYTF
cdr3_nt: TGTGCCAGCACCACAGGATCCCTTCTTGGCTACACCTTC

d_call: -
clone_size: many
j_call: TRBJ2-7
v_call: TRBV4-2
cdr3_aa: CASSQAGPYEQYF
cdr3_nt: TGTGCCAGCAGCCAGGCCGGGCCCTACGAGCAGTACTTC

d_call: -
clone_size: -
j_call: TRBJ2-2
v_call: TRBV5-1
cdr3_aa: CASSLEHTGELFF
cdr3_nt: TGCGCCAGCAGCTTGGAGCACACCGGGGAGCTGTTTTTT

d_call: -
clone_size: few
j_call: TRBJ2-5
v_call: TRBV7-6
cdr3_aa: CASSLVGTGETQYF
cdr3_nt: TGTGCCAGCAGCTTAGTCGGGACTGGGGAGACCCAGTACTTC

d_call: -
clone_size: -
j_call: TRBJ1-2
v_call: TRBV12-3/TRBV12-4
cdr3_aa: CASSSSTDYGYTF
cdr3_nt: TGTGCCAGCAGTTCCTCGACAGACTATGGCTACACCTTC

d_call: TRBD1
clone_size: many
j_call: TRBJ2-7
v_call: TRBV7-8
cdr3_aa: CASSDGQGSSEQYF
cdr3_nt: TGTGCCAGCAGCGATGGACAGGGATCGTCCGAGCAGTACTTC

d_call: -
clone_size: many
j_call: TRBJ2-1
v_call: TRBV3-1
cdr3_aa: CASSQAGGPYNEQFF
cdr3_nt: TGTGCCAGCAGCCAAGCGGGCGGACCTTACAATGAGCAGTTCTTC

d_call: -
clone_size: many
j_call: TRBJ2-7
v_call: TRBV28
cdr3_aa: CAITGTVDHEQYF
cdr3_nt: TGTGCCATCACCGGGACTGTAGACCACGAGCAGTACTTC

d_call: -
clone_size: many
j_call: TRBJ2-7
v_call: TRBV6-2/TRBV6-3
cdr3_aa: CASSYRERPYEQYF
cdr3_nt: TGTGCCAGCAGTTACAGGGAACGGCCATACGAGCAGTACTTC

d_call: -
clone_size: many
j_call: TRBJ2-2
v_call: TRBV7-2
cdr3_aa: CASRRGWGARTGELFF
cdr3_nt: TGTGCCAGCAGGCGAGGTTGGGGGGCCAGGACCGGGGAGCTGTTTTTT

d_call: TRBD1
clone_size: few
j_call: TRBJ1-4
v_call: TRBV29-1
cdr3_aa: CSVQGVEKLFF
cdr3_nt: TGCAGCGTCCAGGGGGTTGAAAAACTGTTTTTT

d_call: -
clone_size: -
j_call: TRBJ2-3
v_call: TRBV10-3
cdr3_aa: CAISERQAPDTQYF
cdr3_nt: TGTGCCATCAGTGAGCGACAGGCCCCAGATACGCAGTATTTT

d_call: -
clone_size: many
j_call: TRBJ1-2
v_call: TRBV7-9
cdr3_aa: CASSPPEGGYTF
cdr3_nt: TGTGCCAGCAGCCCCCCGGAGGGCGGCTACACCTTC

d_call: -
clone_size: many
j_call: TRBJ2-2
v_call: TRBV6-2/TRBV6-3
cdr3_aa: CASYWGKTGELFF
cdr3_nt: TGTGCCAGCTATTGGGGGAAAACCGGGGAGCTGTTTTTT

d_call: TRBD1
clone_size: few
j_call: TRBJ1-5
v_call: TRBV6-5
cdr3_aa: CASRGTGKEPQHF
cdr3_nt: TGTGCCAGCAGGGGGACAGGGAAGGAGCCCCAGCATTTT

d_call: TRBD1
clone_size: many
j_call: TRBJ1-2
v_call: TRBV7-2
cdr3_aa: CASSPAGTANYGYTF
cdr3_nt: TGTGCCAGCAGCCCCGCCGGGACAGCTAACTATGGCTACACCTTC

d_call: -
clone_size: few
j_call: TRBJ1-1
v_call: TRBV6-2/TRBV6-3
cdr3_aa: CASSYSTVNTEAFF
cdr3_nt: TGTGCCAGCAGTTACTCCACGGTGAACACTGAAGCTTTCTTT

d_call: TRBD2
clone_size: many
j_call: TRBJ2-1
v_call: TRBV20-1
cdr3_aa: CSARDSGRVHEQFF
cdr3_nt: TGCAGTGCTAGAGATAGCGGGAGGGTGCATGAGCAGTTCTTC

d_call: -
clone_size: -
j_call: TRBJ2-5
v_call: TRBV9
cdr3_aa: CASSVEGSGQETQYF
cdr3_nt: TGTGCCAGCAGCGTAGAGGGTAGCGGCCAAGAGACCCAGTACTTC

d_call: TRBD2
clone_size: -
j_call: TRBJ2-2
v_call: TRBV5-1
cdr3_aa: CASSFIAGEGTGELFF
cdr3_nt: TGCGCCAGCAGCTTTATAGCGGGAGAGGGAACCGGGGAGCTGTTTTTT

d_call: -
clone_size: once
j_call: TRBJ1-3
v_call: TRBV7-2
cdr3_aa: CASGRDASGNTIYF
cdr3_nt: TGTGCCAGCGGAAGGGATGCGTCCGGAAACACCATATATTTT

d_call: TRBD2
clone_size: many
j_call: TRBJ2-1
v_call: TRBV20-1
cdr3_aa: CSAQEGSSGDNEQFF
cdr3_nt: TGCAGTGCCCAGGAAGGCTCTAGCGGGGACAATGAGCAGTTCTTC

d_call: -
clone_size: many
j_call: TRBJ1-2
v_call: TRBV5-1
cdr3_aa: CASSLDNIPYGYTF
cdr3_nt: TGCGCCAGCAGCTTGGACAATATACCCTATGGCTACACCTTC

d_call: -
clone_size: once
j_call: TRBJ2-7
v_call: TRBV12-3/TRBV12-4
cdr3_aa: CASSPGLNYEQYF
cdr3_nt: TGTGCCAGCAGTCCGGGACTTAACTACGAGCAGTACTTC

d_call: -
clone_size: -
j_call: TRBJ2-5
v_call: TRBV28
cdr3_aa: CASSLKSPGRVGETQYF
cdr3_nt: TGTGCCAGCAGTTTAAAGTCCCCGGGCAGGGTCGGAGAGACCCAGTACTTC

d_call: TRBD1
clone_size: -
j_call: TRBJ2-7
v_call: TRBV19
cdr3_aa: CASSIGATGVVQQYF
cdr3_nt: TGTGCCAGTAGTATAGGTGCGACAGGGGTTGTGCAGCAGTACTTC

d_call: -
clone_size: few
j_call: TRBJ2-7
v_call: TRBV5-3
cdr3_aa: CARSFSLSYEQYF
cdr3_nt: TGTGCCAGAAGCTTTTCCCTCTCCTACGAGCAGTACTTC

d_call: -
clone_size: many
j_call: TRBJ2-7
v_call: TRBV29-1
cdr3_aa: CSVDGSVEGGSYEQYF
cdr3_nt: TGCAGCGTTGACGGGTCCGTGGAGGGGGGCTCCTACGAGCAGTACTTC

d_call: TRBD1
clone_size: many
j_call: TRBJ1-1
v_call: TRBV28
cdr3_aa: CASSTGGLSEAFF
cdr3_nt: TGTGCCAGCAGTACAGGGGGCTTATCTGAAGCTTTCTTT

d_call: -
clone_size: few
j_call: TRBJ1-3
v_call: TRBV7-2
cdr3_aa: CASSLDRVGNTIYF
cdr3_nt: TGTGCCAGCAGCTTAGACAGGGTCGGAAACACCATATATTTT

d_call: -
clone_size: many
j_call: TRBJ1-2
v_call: TRBV5-1
cdr3_aa: CASSLAVQKNGYTF
cdr3_nt: TGCGCCAGCAGCTTGGCCGTACAGAAGAATGGCTACACCTTC

d_call: -
clone_size: many
j_call: TRBJ1-2
v_call: TRBV7-3
cdr3_aa: CASSLRRQAYGYTF
cdr3_nt: TGTGCCAGCAGCTTAAGGAGGCAGGCATATGGCTACACCTTC

d_call: -
clone_size: many
j_call: TRBJ2-2
v_call: TRBV6-2/TRBV6-3
cdr3_aa: CASSYSSRNTGELFF
cdr3_nt: TGTGCCAGCAGTTACTCGTCTCGAAACACCGGGGAGCTGTTTTTT

d_call: TRBD2
clone_size: many
j_call: TRBJ2-1
v_call: TRBV7-9
cdr3_aa: CASSLGLAEAEEQFF
cdr3_nt: TGTGCCAGCAGCTTAGGACTAGCGGAGGCAGAGGAGCAGTTCTTC

d_call: -
clone_size: many
j_call: TRBJ1-6
v_call: TRBV6-6
cdr3_aa: CASSRYLDSGNSPLHF
cdr3_nt: TGTGCCAGCAGCCGTTACCTTGACAGCGGCAATTCACCCCTCCACTTT

d_call: TRBD2
clone_size: many
j_call: TRBJ2-7
v_call: TRBV20-1
cdr3_aa: CSALSGGPYEQYF
cdr3_nt: TGCAGTGCCCTTAGCGGGGGCCCCTACGAGCAGTACTTC

d_call: -
clone_size: many
j_call: TRBJ2-4
v_call: TRBV28
cdr3_aa: CASSLPRGGNIQYF
cdr3_nt: TGTGCCAGCAGTTTACCCAGGGGAGGAAACATTCAGTACTTC

d_call: TRBD1
clone_size: few
j_call: TRBJ2-1
v_call: TRBV29-1
cdr3_aa: CSAGAGTGRNEQFF
cdr3_nt: TGCAGCGCAGGGGCGGGGACAGGGAGGAATGAGCAGTTCTTC

d_call: TRBD1
clone_size: many
j_call: TRBJ1-5
v_call: TRBV18
cdr3_aa: CASSSAGQGTNQPQHF
cdr3_nt: TGTGCCAGCTCCTCCGCGGGACAGGGGACAAATCAGCCCCAGCATTTT

d_call: TRBD1
clone_size: few
j_call: TRBJ2-7
v_call: TRBV10-3
cdr3_aa: CAISGTGGPLSYEQYF
cdr3_nt: TGTGCCATCAGTGGAACAGGGGGTCCCCTTTCCTACGAGCAGTACTTC

d_call: -
clone_size: many
j_call: TRBJ1-6
v_call: TRBV12-3/TRBV12-4
cdr3_aa: CASSFGASPLHF
cdr3_nt: TGTGCCAGCAGTTTTGGGGCTTCACCCCTCCACTTT

d_call: -
clone_size: -
j_call: TRBJ2-7
v_call: TRBV5-4
cdr3_aa: CASSAKQALPYEQYF
cdr3_nt: TGTGCCAGCAGCGCCAAACAGGCGTTACCCTACGAGCAGTACTTC

d_call: -
clone_size: few
j_call: TRBJ2-3
v_call: TRBV27
cdr3_aa: CASSPQTLRDTQYF
cdr3_nt: TGTGCCAGCAGTCCCCAGACCCTGAGAGATACGCAGTATTTT

d_call: TRBD1
clone_size: many
j_call: TRBJ2-4
v_call: TRBV20-1
cdr3_aa: CSAQGTGVINIQYF
cdr3_nt: TGCAGTGCGCAAGGGACAGGGGTTATCAACATTCAGTACTTC

d_call: -
clone_size: few
j_call: TRBJ2-6
v_call: TRBV20-1
cdr3_aa: CSAPGGADSGANVLTF
cdr3_nt: TGCAGTGCTCCCGGCGGAGCCGATTCTGGGGCCAACGTCCTGACTTTC

d_call: TRBD1
clone_size: few
j_call: TRBJ1-5
v_call: TRBV20-1
cdr3_aa: CSALNLRGPSNQPQHF
cdr3_nt: TGCAGCGCACTTAACCTCAGGGGGCCGAGCAATCAGCCCCAGCATTTT

d_call: TRBD1
clone_size: many
j_call: TRBJ1-4
v_call: TRBV10-2
cdr3_aa: CASSSGQGNEKLFF
cdr3_nt: TGCGCCAGCAGCTCGGGACAGGGTAATGAAAAACTGTTTTTT

d_call: TRBD2
clone_size: -
j_call: TRBJ2-1
v_call: TRBV29-1
cdr3_aa: CSVRTSGRFPRPEQFF
cdr3_nt: TGCAGCGTTCGGACTAGCGGGAGGTTCCCCCGCCCGGAGCAGTTCTTC

d_call: -
clone_size: -
j_call: TRBJ2-1
v_call: TRBV15
cdr3_aa: CATSRVGFPSGEQFF
cdr3_nt: TGTGCCACCAGCAGAGTAGGCTTCCCCTCTGGGGAGCAGTTCTTC

d_call: TRBD2
clone_size: many
j_call: TRBJ2-5
v_call: TRBV30
cdr3_aa: CAWSVGTSLEETQYF
cdr3_nt: TGTGCCTGGAGTGTAGGGACTAGCTTGGAAGAGACCCAGTACTTC

d_call: TRBD2
clone_size: few
j_call: TRBJ2-3
v_call: TRBV5-1
cdr3_aa: CASSLRSGRLTDTQYF
cdr3_nt: TGCGCCAGCAGCTTACGTAGCGGGAGGCTCACAGATACGCAGTATTTT

d_call: -
clone_size: many
j_call: TRBJ2-7
v_call: TRBV2
cdr3_aa: CASSDRTASSYEQYF
cdr3_nt: TGTGCCAGCAGTGATAGGACGGCGAGCTCCTACGAGCAGTACTTC

d_call: -
clone_size: -
j_call: TRBJ2-1
v_call: TRBV29-1
cdr3_aa: CSVSTVEQFF
cdr3_nt: TGCAGCGTCTCGACGGTTGAGCAGTTCTTC

d_call: TRBD1
clone_size: -
j_call: TRBJ2-5
v_call: TRBV5-1
cdr3_aa: CASSFGTGLGETQYF
cdr3_nt: TGCGCCAGCAGCTTCGGGACAGGGCTGGGAGAGACCCAGTACTTC